This is a list of T cell receptor beta chains from one sample in a study of T cell repertoires in cytomegalovirus infection. These TCRs are of unknown antigen specificity. TCRdb processed the reads anew with MiXCR; each CDR3 protein has one entry. The table includes about 770,000 distinct CDR3 sequences, roughly 29% detected once. This specimen consisted of cultured CD8+ T cells from PBMCs, obtained from culture after CMV antigen stimulation. These receptors originate from a human donor in good health (CMV status not recorded). Some clones in this sample may be carry-over from other donors' samples. Each CDR3 is given with its conserved first and last residue. The order of the fields is V gene, J gene, clone size, D gene, CDR3 protein, CDR3 DNA. A D gene is named only where the DNA matches it firmly. Only some rows state a clone size, as once, few, many or a class for expanded clones.

v_call: TRBV20-1
j_call: TRBJ2-1
clone_size: once
d_call: .
cdr3_aa: CSASGPGAILTNEQFF
cdr3_nt: TGCAGTGCTAGCGGCCCCGGGGCAATTCTGACCAATGAGCAGTTCTTC

v_call: TRBV19
j_call: TRBJ2-5
clone_size: few
d_call: TRBD2
cdr3_aa: CASSIELAAQETQYF
cdr3_nt: TGTGCCAGTAGTATAGAGCTAGCGGCGCAAGAGACCCAGTACTTC

v_call: TRBV4-1
j_call: TRBJ2-1
clone_size: many
d_call: .
cdr3_aa: CASSPTWGSNEQFF
cdr3_nt: TGCGCCAGCAGCCCTACTTGGGGAAGCAATGAGCAGTTCTTC

v_call: TRBV2
j_call: TRBJ1-5
clone_size: .
d_call: TRBD1
cdr3_aa: CASEQGVLNQPQHF
cdr3_nt: TGTGCCAGCGAACAGGGGGTATTGAATCAGCCCCAGCATTTT

v_call: TRBV5-4
j_call: TRBJ2-5
clone_size: .
d_call: TRBD1
cdr3_aa: CASSGWTGRQETQYF
cdr3_nt: TGTGCCAGCAGCGGATGGACAGGTCGTCAAGAGACCCAGTACTTC

v_call: TRBV10-3
j_call: TRBJ2-1
clone_size: .
d_call: TRBD2
cdr3_aa: CAISDPIAGGYYNEQFF
cdr3_nt: TGTGCCATCAGTGATCCGATAGCGGGGGGCTACTACAATGAGCAGTTCTTC

v_call: TRBV6-5
j_call: TRBJ1-1
clone_size: many
d_call: .
cdr3_aa: CASSYLAYTEAFF
cdr3_nt: TGTGCCAGCAGTTACTTAGCTTACACTGAAGCTTTCTTT

v_call: TRBV5-5
j_call: TRBJ2-7
clone_size: many
d_call: .
cdr3_aa: CASSLGSGPYEQYF
cdr3_nt: TGTGCCAGCAGCCTTGGTTCGGGTCCCTACGAGCAGTACTTC

v_call: TRBV7-4
j_call: TRBJ1-1
clone_size: .
d_call: .
cdr3_aa: CASSSNRVPNTEAFF
cdr3_nt: TGTGCCAGCAGCTCCAACAGGGTTCCGAACACTGAAGCTTTCTTT

v_call: TRBV7-2
j_call: TRBJ2-3
clone_size: many
d_call: .
cdr3_aa: CASSLVGGFADTQYF
cdr3_nt: TGTGCCAGCAGCTTAGTGGGGGGCTTCGCAGATACGCAGTATTTT

v_call: TRBV19
j_call: TRBJ1-5
clone_size: .
d_call: .
cdr3_aa: CASGGRGSNQPQHF
cdr3_nt: TGTGCCAGTGGGGGAAGAGGCAGCAATCAGCCCCAGCATTTT

v_call: TRBV7-8
j_call: TRBJ2-7
clone_size: many
d_call: .
cdr3_aa: CASSPGVSPSYEQYF
cdr3_nt: TGTGCCAGCAGCCCAGGGGTTTCGCCCTCCTACGAGCAGTACTTC

v_call: TRBV25-1
j_call: TRBJ2-1
clone_size: once
d_call: .
cdr3_aa: CASSESEEGFNEQFF
cdr3_nt: TGTGCCAGCAGTGAATCCGAGGAAGGTTTCAATGAGCAGTTCTTC

v_call: TRBV7-2
j_call: TRBJ2-5
clone_size: many
d_call: TRBD2
cdr3_aa: CASSLEPRAGVQETQYF
cdr3_nt: TGTGCCAGCAGCTTAGAGCCTCGAGCGGGGGTACAAGAGACCCAGTACTTC

v_call: TRBV2
j_call: TRBJ2-1
clone_size: few
d_call: .
cdr3_aa: CASSEALDNEQFF
cdr3_nt: TGTGCCAGCAGTGAAGCCCTGGACAATGAGCAGTTCTTC

v_call: TRBV7-6
j_call: TRBJ1-5
clone_size: .
d_call: .
cdr3_aa: CASSLWSGVNQPQHF
cdr3_nt: TGTGCCAGCAGCTTATGGTCAGGGGTAAATCAGCCCCAGCATTTT